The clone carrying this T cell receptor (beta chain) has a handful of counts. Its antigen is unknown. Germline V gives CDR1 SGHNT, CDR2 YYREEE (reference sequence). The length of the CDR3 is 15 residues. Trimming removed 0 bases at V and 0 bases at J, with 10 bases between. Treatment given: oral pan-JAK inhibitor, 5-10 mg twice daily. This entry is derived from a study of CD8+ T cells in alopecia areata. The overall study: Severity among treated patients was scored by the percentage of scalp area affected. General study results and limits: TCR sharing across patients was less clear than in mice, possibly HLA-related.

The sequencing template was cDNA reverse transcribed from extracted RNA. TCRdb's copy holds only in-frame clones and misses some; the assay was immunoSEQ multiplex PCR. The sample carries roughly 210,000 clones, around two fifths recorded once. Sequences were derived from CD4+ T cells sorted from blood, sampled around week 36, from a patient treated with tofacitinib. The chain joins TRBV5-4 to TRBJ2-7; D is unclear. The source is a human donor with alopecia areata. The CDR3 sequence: CASSLGGLGSYEQYF. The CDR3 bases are TGTGCCAGCAGCTTGGGTGGGCTAGGCTCCTACGAGCAGTACTTC.